This entry lists 10 T cell receptor beta chains sequenced from one sample in a study of T-cell reconstitution after alpha-beta-depleted transplantation in children (dated by TCRdb to about 2016). Libraries were constructed by PCR. The instrument given in TCRdb is Illumina HiSeq 2500. To normalize quantification of the TCRbeta repertoire, the TCR libraries were built with molecular barcoding that relied on unique molecular identifiers. TCRdb redid the processing of the public reads, applying fastp at Q25 and MiXCR, and retained in-frame beta chains. Duplicate CDR3 protein sequences are folded into a single record with the most common DNA and genes. This sample gives around 670,000 distinct CDR3 sequences in total; around 13% of them show up just once. The leading ten clones occupy 0.75% to 0.85% of the sample. The treatment or condition label, as the study defines it: allogeneic hematopoietic cell transplantation with graft depleted of TCRalphabeta T cells and CD19 B cells.

The sequencing here drew on PBMCs, taken before TCRalphabeta/CD19-depleted stem cell transplant. The receptors were gathered from a girl aged 2 to 9 with congenital amegakaryocytic thrombocytopenia, due to receive a stem cell transplant.

In its sample, this clonotype was seen many times. CDR3 sequence reads: CAISESIRGPANEKLFF. DNA for the CDR3: TGTGCCATCAGTGAGTCGATCAGGGGGCCCGCTAATGAAAAACTGTTTTTT. The V gene is TRBV10-3, the J gene TRBJ1-4, with 8 bases lining up with TRBD1. Germline assignment: CDR1 ENHRY and CDR2 SYGVKD. V lost 0 bases and J lost 3; bases outside the gene matches: 6. The CDR3 spans 17 residues.

The rearrangement uses TRBV5-1 and TRBJ2-2; TRBD2 matches 7 bases. This CDR3 is 15 amino acids long. The trim removed 0 bases at V and 4 bases at J, leaving 3 bases unmatched. In germline, CDR1 is SGHRS, CDR2 YFSETQ. This chain's CDR3 is CASSLEGGSTGELFF. The CDR3 DNA sequence: TGCGCCAGCAGCTTGGAGGGCGGGAGCACCGGGGAGCTGTTTTTT.

V and J are TRBV7-2 and TRBJ2-1; D gene ambiguous. Trimming pared 1 base from V and 10 bases from J, leaving 11 bases between. In germline, CDR1 is SGHTA, CDR2 FQGNSA. CDR3 length equals 13 residues. The CDR3 DNA reads TGTGCCAGCAGCTTAGATTCCTCTACAGAGCAGTTCTTC. It specifies CASSLDSSTEQFF.

This clonotype was counted ten times or more. The chain recombines TRBV10-3 with TRBJ2-5; D is unclear. The germline V and J ends were trimmed by 4 bases and 3 bases, with 9 bases remaining between them. This CDR3 comprises 13 residues. The germline V gene has CDR1 ENHRY and CDR2 SYGVKD. CDR3 DNA sequence: TGTGCCATCAGTGGTAGCCAAAAAGAGACCCAGTACTTC. It codes for CAISGSQKETQYF.

Worth noting for this clonotype: Mismatch with germline at one junction end may stem from a read error. CDR3 sequence (DNA): TGCGCCAGCATCTTGGGACAGTACAATGAGCAGTTCTTC. This encodes CASILGQYNEQFF. The chain is built from TRBV5-1 and TRBJ2-1; 7 bases agree with TRBD1. CDR1 is SGHRS and CDR2 is YFSETQ in the germline V gene. The CDR3 consists of 13 residues.

This clonotype was observed many times. CDR3 sequence (DNA): TGCAGTGCTAGAGATCTCCGGGGCCACAGGATCCACGAGCAGTACTTC. Protein sequence: CSARDLRGHRIHEQYF. The chain couples TRBV20-1 to TRBJ2-7; D may match TRBD1 or TRBD2 (5 bases each). Germline CDR1 and CDR2: DFQATT and SNEGSKA (reference sequence). The CDR3 spans 16 residues. Trimming stripped 0 bases from V and 5 bases from J, with 20 bases between.

This clonotype was counted ten times or more. The V and J genes are TRBV6-5 and TRBJ2-1; no reliable D call. The ends were cut back, 4 bases at V and 7 bases at J, with 20 bases in the middle. Germline V gene data show CDR1 as MNHEY and CDR2 as SVGAGI. The CDR3 covers 16 residues. The CDR3 reads CASSSAGARFDNEQFF. The CDR3 region has the DNA TGTGCCAGCAGTTCCGCAGGAGCGCGTTTTGATAATGAGCAGTTCTTC.

The sample holds many counts of this clonotype. The V gene is TRBV5-1, the J gene TRBJ2-1; 8 bases match TRBD2. CDR3 length: 16 amino acids. V lost 0 bases, J lost 2 bases, and 4 bases stayed unmatched. Germline values: CDR1 SGHRS, CDR2 YFSETQ. The CDR3 DNA reads TGCGCCAGCAGCTTGGGGACTAGCCTCACCTACAATGAGCAGTTCTTC. Protein sequence: CASSLGTSLTYNEQFF. Using reference TRBV5-1 and TRBJ2-1 for the parts outside the CDR3, the full variable domain is KAGVTQTPRYLIKTRGQQVTLSCSPISGHRSVSWYQQTPGQGLQFLFEYFSETQRNKGNFPGRFSGRQFSNSRSEMNVSTLELGDSALYLCASSLGTSLTYNEQFFGPGTRLTVL.

At least ten counts were recorded for this clonotype. The chain is built from TRBV15 and TRBJ2-6, with D perhaps TRBD2 (5 bases). The CDR3 loop spans 18 amino acids. Germline assignment: CDR1 LNHNV and CDR2 YYDKDF (reference sequence). V shed 1 base and J shed 1 base, with 14 bases lying between them. CDR3 loop: CATSRAEGPPSGANVLTF. The CDR3 coding sequence is TGTGCCACCAGCAGAGCAGAGGGCCCTCCTTCTGGGGCCAACGTCCTGACTTTC. The entire variable domain, with the rest obtained from reference TRBV15 and TRBJ2-6, is as follows: DAMVIQNPRYQVTQFGKPVTLSCSQTLNHNVMYWYQQKSSQAPKLLFHYYDKDFNNEADTPDNFQSRRPNTSFCFLDIRSPGLGDTAMYLCATSRAEGPPSGANVLTFGAGSRLTVL.

This clonotype was seen more than once but under ten times. The CDR3 region is CAIISGLLAGREVNEQFF. CDR3 DNA sequence: TGTGCCATCATCTCAGGACTGCTAGCGGGGCGGGAAGTCAATGAGCAGTTCTTC. This chain joins TRBV27 and TRBJ2-1; TRBD2 matches 9 bases. Germline V lookup: CDR1 MNHEY, CDR2 SMNVEV (reference sequence). There are 18 residues in the CDR3. V lost 10 bases and J lost 6; bases outside the gene matches: 22.